This T cell receptor beta chain was identified during a study of T cell responses to AZD1222 COVID-19 vaccine. Study results and caveats: After the peak T cell response, and only then, were repertoires sampled. Donors were mostly white British, more females; clonal diversity possibly underestimated.

This clone was counted a single time. Its antigen is undetermined. Assay: immunoSEQ multiplex PCR; the TCRdb copy retains only in-frame clones and omits some. The sample holds around 140,000 clones, 89% seen once. The CDR3 length is 12 residues. Germline V gene sequence: CDR1 SNHLY, CDR2 FYNNEI. The material was peripheral blood, obtained on day 0 of AZD1222 vaccination. This clonotype originated in an adult in good health. The chain is built from TRBV2 and TRBJ1-2; D remains ambiguous. DNA of the CDR3: TGTGCTCGTTCCGGAGCCTACTATGGCTACACCTTC. Translated: CARSGAYYGYTF.